This T cell receptor beta chain was captured by sequencing in a study of T-cell reconstitution after alpha-beta-depleted transplantation in children. The sample holds a few counts of this clonotype. Its antigen is as yet unknown. TCRbeta library preparation incorporated unique molecular identifiers. TCRdb re-called the PCR reads through MiXCR, storing one row per CDR3 protein. The sample contains hundreds of thousands of distinct CDR3 sequences, 24% of which appear only once. Study-level findings and limits: T-cell counts and diversity at one year post-transplant came mainly from newly produced T cells. Alpha-beta T cells about two months after transplant reportedly derived from several hundred expanded graft clones. Some patients' high day-60 TCRbeta diversity was attributed to recipient cells surviving conditioning.

The V end lost 3 bases, the J end lost 2 bases, and 16 bases lay between the germline ends. CDR3 length: 16 residues. The rearrangement joins TRBV12-3 or TRBV12-4 to TRBJ2-5; perhaps D is TRBD1 or TRBD2 (5 bases each). This TCR was recovered from a female patient aged 2-10 years who had a stem cell transplant for congenital amegakaryocytic thrombocytopenia, so the T cells may come from the graft donor. The sequencing here drew on PBMCs, mostly from graft donor cells, taken 360 days after TCRalphabeta/CD19-depleted stem cell transplant. In DNA form, the CDR3 reads TGTGCCAGCAGTTTTCGGACAAGCGACTATCAAGAGACCCAGTACTTC. Translated, it gives CASSFRTSDYQETQYF.